A selection of T cell receptor beta chains follows, all from one sample in a study of shared clonotypes between healthy human individuals. Here immunoSEQ multiplex PCR was the method, and the copy in TCRdb shows in-frame clones only, minus some. Among roughly 1,000,000 clones listed, around three quarters were seen once. The sequenced material came from memory CD4+ T cells from PBMCs. These receptors came from a man aged 18 to 29 in good health. Some clones in this sample may be carry-over from other donors' samples. Both conserved end residues are part of each CDR3. The D gene is left open where the match is weak. Clone size is shown for a subset of rows, as once, few, many or a class of expanded clone.

d_call: TRBD2
j_call: TRBJ2-3
v_call: TRBV25-1
clone_size: .
cdr3_nt: TGTGCCAGCGGATGGGGGGGATCAGATACGCAGTATTTT
cdr3_aa: CASGWGGSDTQYF

d_call: .
j_call: TRBJ2-2
v_call: TRBV9
clone_size: .
cdr3_nt: TGTGCCAGCAGCGTAGTGCAGACAGCCGGGGAGCTGTTTTTT
cdr3_aa: CASSVVQTAGELFF

d_call: .
j_call: TRBJ1-1
v_call: TRBV5-1
clone_size: .
cdr3_nt: TGCGCCAGCAGCTTGGTACTAGACGCGGAAGCTTTCTTT
cdr3_aa: CASSLVLDAEAFF

d_call: .
j_call: TRBJ1-2
v_call: TRBV28
clone_size: .
cdr3_nt: TGTGCCAGCAGTCGGGACGGTATCGGTGATGGCTACACCTTC
cdr3_aa: CASSRDGIGDGYTF

d_call: .
j_call: TRBJ2-2
v_call: TRBV5-4
clone_size: .
cdr3_nt: TGTGCCAGCAGCTCGACGAACACCGGGGAGCTGTTTTTT
cdr3_aa: CASSSTNTGELFF

d_call: .
j_call: TRBJ2-2
v_call: TRBV6-5
clone_size: few
cdr3_nt: TGTGCCAGCAGTTACTCGCTGGAGGCGGCCGGGGAGCTGTTTTTT
cdr3_aa: CASSYSLEAAGELFF

d_call: TRBD1
j_call: TRBJ1-1
v_call: TRBV5-6
clone_size: .
cdr3_nt: TGTGCCAGCAGTTGGGACAGGGGTTCCACTGAAGCTTTCTTT
cdr3_aa: CASSWDRGSTEAFF

d_call: TRBD1
j_call: TRBJ1-2
v_call: TRBV10-1
clone_size: .
cdr3_nt: TGCGCCAGCAGTCTACTGGGACAGGGGGCTTCCAACTATGGCTACACCTTC
cdr3_aa: CASSLLGQGASNYGYTF

d_call: .
j_call: TRBJ1-4
v_call: TRBV27
clone_size: few
cdr3_nt: TGTGCCAGCAGGGGGGAGCGGGAGGAACTGCTTTTT
cdr3_aa: CASRGEREELLF

d_call: .
j_call: TRBJ1-1
v_call: TRBV6-5
clone_size: .
cdr3_nt: TGTGCCAGTACCGGGGCGAACACTGAAGCTTTCTTT
cdr3_aa: CASTGANTEAFF

d_call: .
j_call: TRBJ2-6
v_call: TRBV29-1
clone_size: once
cdr3_nt: TGCAGCGTTGTCACCCCAGGGAAGGGGTCTGGGGCCAACGTCCTGACTTTC
cdr3_aa: CSVVTPGKGSGANVLTF

d_call: TRBD2
j_call: TRBJ2-1
v_call: TRBV28
clone_size: .
cdr3_nt: TGTGCCAGCAGTTTCGGCGGGAGGAACTACAATGAGCAGTTCTTC
cdr3_aa: CASSFGGRNYNEQFF

d_call: .
j_call: TRBJ1-1
v_call: TRBV30
clone_size: few
cdr3_nt: TGTGCCTGGAGTCATGGGCGGACTGAAGCTTTCTTT
cdr3_aa: CAWSHGRTEAFF

d_call: TRBD2
j_call: TRBJ2-3
v_call: TRBV5-1
clone_size: .
cdr3_nt: TGCGCCAGCAGATCGCAGGTAGCGGGAACGGATACGCAGTATTTT
cdr3_aa: CASRSQVAGTDTQYF

d_call: .
j_call: TRBJ2-7
v_call: TRBV21-1
clone_size: few
cdr3_nt: .
cdr3_aa: CASSKGEWGRGSRYEQYF

d_call: .
j_call: TRBJ1-2
v_call: TRBV28
clone_size: .
cdr3_nt: TGTGCCAGCAGTCCGATGACAGGAGGAGGCTATGGCTACACCTTC
cdr3_aa: CASSPMTGGGYGYTF

d_call: TRBD2
j_call: TRBJ2-7
v_call: TRBV4-2
clone_size: .
cdr3_nt: TGTGCCAGCAGCCAGCAACTAGCGGGAGTCAACGAGCAGTACTTC
cdr3_aa: CASSQQLAGVNEQYF

d_call: .
j_call: TRBJ2-7
v_call: TRBV2
clone_size: .
cdr3_nt: TGTGCCAGCAGTGAGACTTACGAGCAGTACTTC
cdr3_aa: CASSETYEQYF

d_call: TRBD1
j_call: TRBJ1-1
v_call: TRBV7-9
clone_size: few
cdr3_nt: TGTGCCAGCAGCTTAGAGCAGGGGGGTAAAGCTTTCTTT
cdr3_aa: CASSLEQGGKAFF

d_call: .
j_call: TRBJ2-7
v_call: TRBV5-1
clone_size: once
cdr3_nt: TGCGCCAGCAGCCTGACGGCAGTCCCCTACGAGCAGTACTTC
cdr3_aa: CASSLTAVPYEQYF

d_call: .
j_call: TRBJ1-2
v_call: TRBV5-5
clone_size: .
cdr3_nt: TGTGCCAGCAGCTTTGAGGTATTCTCCTATGGCTACACCTTC
cdr3_aa: CASSFEVFSYGYTF

d_call: .
j_call: TRBJ1-1
v_call: TRBV6-5
clone_size: .
cdr3_nt: TGTGCCAGCACCTTGGACAGATGGAACACTGAAGCTTTCTTT
cdr3_aa: CASTLDRWNTEAFF

d_call: .
j_call: TRBJ2-6
v_call: TRBV21-1
clone_size: .
cdr3_nt: TGTGCCAGCAGCTCCCCCCGTCCCCAAGGGGCCAACGTCCTGACTTTC
cdr3_aa: CASSSPRPQGANVLTF

d_call: .
j_call: TRBJ2-3
v_call: TRBV5-1
clone_size: .
cdr3_nt: TGCGCCAGCAGCTTGGGAGGGGCAGATACGCAGTATTTT
cdr3_aa: CASSLGGADTQYF

d_call: .
j_call: TRBJ2-1
v_call: TRBV5-1
clone_size: once
cdr3_nt: TGCGCCAGCAGAACCGGGGGCTCTTACAATGAGCAGTTCTTC
cdr3_aa: CASRTGGSYNEQFF

d_call: TRBD2
j_call: TRBJ2-3
v_call: TRBV5-1
clone_size: once
cdr3_nt: TGCGCCAGCAGCCCGGTAGGGGCGGGAGGGCCTACAGATACGCAGTATTTT
cdr3_aa: CASSPVGAGGPTDTQYF

d_call: .
j_call: TRBJ2-3
v_call: TRBV10-3
clone_size: once
cdr3_nt: TGTGCCAGCCCCCGCGTTGGGGTAAGCACAGATACGCAGTATTTT
cdr3_aa: CASPRVGVSTDTQYF

d_call: .
j_call: TRBJ1-1
v_call: TRBV9
clone_size: .
cdr3_nt: TGTGCCAGCAGCGACCCACCAGGGGAGGTAGGCACTGAAGCTTTCTTT
cdr3_aa: CASSDPPGEVGTEAFF

d_call: .
j_call: TRBJ1-1
v_call: TRBV29-1
clone_size: once
cdr3_nt: TGCAGCGTTGTAGTGGGATGGGAGAACACTGAAGCTTTCTTT
cdr3_aa: CSVVVGWENTEAFF

d_call: .
j_call: TRBJ1-1
v_call: TRBV28
clone_size: .
cdr3_nt: TGTGCCAGCAGTTTTGTTCGGTCAACTGAAGCTTTCTTT
cdr3_aa: CASSFVRSTEAFF

d_call: TRBD1
j_call: TRBJ1-1
v_call: TRBV29-1
clone_size: few
cdr3_nt: TGCAGCGTTCACAGGGGGAACACTGAAGCTTTCTTT
cdr3_aa: CSVHRGNTEAFF

d_call: TRBD1
j_call: TRBJ2-3
v_call: TRBV7-3
clone_size: .
cdr3_nt: TGTGCCAGCAGCCCACAGGGGGCAACAGATACGCAGTATTTT
cdr3_aa: CASSPQGATDTQYF

d_call: .
j_call: TRBJ2-5
v_call: TRBV27
clone_size: .
cdr3_nt: TGTGCCAGCAGCCAAAGAGACCAAGAGACCCAGTACTTC
cdr3_aa: CASSQRDQETQYF

d_call: .
j_call: TRBJ2-5
v_call: TRBV5-1
clone_size: .
cdr3_nt: TGCGCCAGCAGCTTTAGTATTGCGGGATTCCAAGAGACCCAGTACTTC
cdr3_aa: CASSFSIAGFQETQYF

d_call: .
j_call: TRBJ1-4
v_call: TRBV9
clone_size: .
cdr3_nt: TGTGCCAGCAGCCTTGAGGGGAATAATGAAAAACTGTTTTTT
cdr3_aa: CASSLEGNNEKLFF

d_call: .
j_call: TRBJ1-1
v_call: TRBV28
clone_size: many
cdr3_nt: TGTGCCAGCAGTTCGGACAGACCTGAAGCTTTCTTT
cdr3_aa: CASSSDRPEAFF

d_call: TRBD1
j_call: TRBJ1-4
v_call: TRBV5-1
clone_size: .
cdr3_nt: TGCGCCAGCAGCCTGACCGGGACAGGGGGCGGAAAACTGTTTTTT
cdr3_aa: CASSLTGTGGGKLFF

d_call: TRBD1
j_call: TRBJ2-7
v_call: TRBV6-6
clone_size: .
cdr3_nt: TGTGCCAGCAGCCCCCAAGCCACAGGGGGCGAGCAGTACTTC
cdr3_aa: CASSPQATGGEQYF

d_call: .
j_call: TRBJ2-7
v_call: TRBV6-6
clone_size: .
cdr3_nt: TGTGCCAGCAGTTACGACGTCTCCTACGAGCAGTACTTC
cdr3_aa: CASSYDVSYEQYF

d_call: .
j_call: TRBJ2-3
v_call: TRBV5-4
clone_size: .
cdr3_nt: TGTGCCAGCAGCCTCATAACTCGGTACACAGATACGCAGTATTTT
cdr3_aa: CASSLITRYTDTQYF

d_call: TRBD1
j_call: TRBJ2-3
v_call: TRBV6-5
clone_size: .
cdr3_nt: TGTGCCAGCAGTTGGGGACAGGGGGCTCCAGATACGCAGTATTTT
cdr3_aa: CASSWGQGAPDTQYF

d_call: TRBD2
j_call: TRBJ2-3
v_call: TRBV4-3
clone_size: .
cdr3_nt: TGCGCCAGCAGCCAACGACTAGCGGGGGGGAGCACAGATACGCAGTATTTT
cdr3_aa: CASSQRLAGGSTDTQYF

d_call: .
j_call: TRBJ1-1
v_call: TRBV11-3
clone_size: .
cdr3_nt: TGTGCCAGCAGCTTAACGGGGAGGCAGAATACTGAAGCTTTCTTT
cdr3_aa: CASSLTGRQNTEAFF

d_call: .
j_call: TRBJ2-5
v_call: TRBV7-8
clone_size: .
cdr3_nt: TGTGCCAGCAGCCACTCCCCCCGGGAGACCCAGTACTTC
cdr3_aa: CASSHSPRETQYF

d_call: TRBD1
j_call: TRBJ1-5
v_call: TRBV19
clone_size: few
cdr3_nt: TGTGCCAGTAGAACGGGACAGGGCAGCAATCAGCCCCAGCATTTT
cdr3_aa: CASRTGQGSNQPQHF

d_call: TRBD2
j_call: TRBJ2-7
v_call: TRBV15
clone_size: .
cdr3_nt: TGTGCCACGCGAGGACTAGCGGGAACCTACGAGCAGTACTTC
cdr3_aa: CATRGLAGTYEQYF

d_call: TRBD2
j_call: TRBJ2-2
v_call: TRBV5-4
clone_size: .
cdr3_nt: TGTGCCAGCAGCAAGGGGACTAGCGGGAGCGCCGGGGAGCTGTTTTTT
cdr3_aa: CASSKGTSGSAGELFF